This T cell receptor (beta chain) stems from a study of technical replicates of blood from four donors. TCRdb keeps only in-frame clones here, not all; method: immunoSEQ multiplex PCR. In the table there are some 71,000 clones, approximately 97% of which are singletons. Germline V gene data show CDR1 as LNHDA and CDR2 as SQIVND (reference sequence). The CDR3 runs to 16 residues. Germline trimming cut 6 bases from V and 2 bases from J; bases unmatched to any gene: 12. The source material was T cells isolated from PBMCs. The J gene is TRBJ2-5, the V gene TRBV19, with 7 bases fitting TRBD2. This TCR was sampled from a human donor in good health. CDR3 amino acids: CASRAQWGREQETQYF. In nucleotides, the CDR3 is TGTGCCAGTAGGGCCCAGTGGGGGAGGGAACAAGAGACCCAGTACTTC.